A single T cell receptor (beta chain) is shown here with its context. No antigen is known for it. For every subset, genomic DNA was evenly distributed across several immunoSEQ plates. Method: immunoSEQ multiplex PCR; TCRdb's copy keeps in-frame clones and lacks some. This table has more than 900,000 clones, approximately 80% appearing once. This CDR3 spans 14 amino acids. The V and J ends lost 7 bases and 5 bases, in that order; junction bases with no gene match: 4. Germline loops: CDR1 SNHLY, CDR2 FYNNEI. These data belong to a study of shared clonotypes between healthy human individuals. Study-wide results and caveats: Few donors limited the genetic and exposure-history diversity represented.

This TCR came from a man aged 18-30 years in good health. Some clones in this sample may be carry-over from other donors' samples. This chain connects TRBV2 to TRBJ2-3; 12 bases are shared with TRBD1. The source material was memory CD4+ T cells from PBMCs. The sample's subset: CD45RA-negative fraction. CDR3 sequence reads: CASIRDRGRDTQYF. As DNA, the CDR3 is TGTGCCAGCATAAGGGACAGGGGGCGAGATACGCAGTATTTT.